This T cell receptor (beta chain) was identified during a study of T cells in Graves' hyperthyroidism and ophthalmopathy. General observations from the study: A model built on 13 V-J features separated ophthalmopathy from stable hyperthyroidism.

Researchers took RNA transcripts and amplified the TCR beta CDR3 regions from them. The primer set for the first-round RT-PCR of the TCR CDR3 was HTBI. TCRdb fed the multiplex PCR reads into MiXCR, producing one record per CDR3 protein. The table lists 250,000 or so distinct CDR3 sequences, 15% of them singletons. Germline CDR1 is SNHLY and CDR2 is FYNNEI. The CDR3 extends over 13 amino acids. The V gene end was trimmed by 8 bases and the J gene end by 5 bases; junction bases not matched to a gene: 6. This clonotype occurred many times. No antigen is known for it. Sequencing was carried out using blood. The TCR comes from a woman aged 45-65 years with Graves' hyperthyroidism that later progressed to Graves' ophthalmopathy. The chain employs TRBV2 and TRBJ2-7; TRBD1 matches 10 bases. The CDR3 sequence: CASPRDRGHEQYF. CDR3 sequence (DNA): TGTGCCAGCCCCCGGGACAGGGGCCACGAGCAGTACTTC. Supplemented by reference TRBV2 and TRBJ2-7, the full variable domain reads EPEVTQTPSHQVTQMGQEVILRCVPISNHLYFYWYRQILGQKVEFLVSFYNNEISEKSEIFDDQFSVERPDGSNFTLKIRSTKLEDSAMYFCASPRDRGHEQYFGPGTRLTVT.